The rows below give T cell receptor beta chains drawn from one sample of a study of shared clonotypes between healthy human individuals. Data came from immunoSEQ multiplex PCR; TCRdb stores just in-frame clones and leaves some out. The data show hundreds of thousands of clones, with 96% seen just once and about 0.064% held by the top ten. The sequenced sample consisted of naive CD4+ T cells sorted from blood. The receptors originated from a woman aged 25-40 years in good health. Each CDR3 is given with its conserved first and last residue. The D gene is left open where the match is weak. Rows give clone size only sometimes, using once, few, many, or a class for an expanded clone.

j_call | v_call | clone_size | d_call | cdr3_nt | cdr3_aa
TRBJ2-7 | TRBV5-1 | . | . | TGCGCCAGCAGCTTGACAGGTACTCCCTACGAGCAGTACTTC | CASSLTGTPYEQYF
TRBJ1-2 | TRBV5-1 | . | TRBD1 | TGCGCCAGCAGCTTTAACAGGGGAAGCTATGGCTACACCTTC | CASSFNRGSYGYTF
TRBJ2-5 | TRBV27 | . | . | TGTGCCAGCAGCCCCTCCTCACGGGAGAGGGAGACCCAGTACTTC | CASSPSSRERETQYF
TRBJ2-7 | TRBV7-2 | . | TRBD2 | TGTGCCAGCAGCCCAGGGACTAGCTCAGACGAGCAGTACTTC | CASSPGTSSDEQYF
TRBJ2-5 | TRBV5-1 | . | TRBD2 | TGCGCCAGCAGGAAGACTAGCGAGGGGGAGACCCAGTACTTC | CASRKTSEGETQYF
TRBJ2-5 | TRBV11-3 | . | TRBD2 | TGTGCCAGCAGCCTCCCCGAGCGGGAGGGCCCTGGGGAGACCCAGTACTTC | CASSLPEREGPGETQYF
TRBJ2-7 | TRBV30 | . | . | TGTGCCTGGAGTTCACATCAAGGGACGGGAGTAGCCTACGAGCAGTACTTC | CAWSSHQGTGVAYEQYF
TRBJ2-7 | TRBV6-6 | . | TRBD2 | TGTGCCAGCAGTCACGCGACTAGCGGGAGTTACGAGCAGTACTTC | CASSHATSGSYEQYF
TRBJ2-7 | TRBV6-6 | . | TRBD1 | TGTGCCAGCACCGTTGGGTTGGGACAGGGGAGCTACGAGCAGTACTTC | CASTVGLGQGSYEQYF
TRBJ1-1 | TRBV27 | . | . | TGTGCCAGCACCCTAAAGGGCACCGGGGCCACTGAAGCTTTCTTT | CASTLKGTGATEAFF
TRBJ1-6 | TRBV19 | . | . | TGTGCCAGTAGTAACGTCGGTAGACTCTGGAATTCACCCCTCCACTTT | CASSNVGRLWNSPLHF
TRBJ1-2 | TRBV7-2 | . | TRBD1 | TGTGCCAGCAGCACGGGACAGAGCATGGGGTATCGTGGCTACACCTTC | CASSTGQSMGYRGYTF
TRBJ2-7 | TRBV28 | . | TRBD1 | TGTGCCAGCCTCCGGGGACAGGGTTTCTCCTACGAGCAGTACTTC | CASLRGQGFSYEQYF
TRBJ2-1 | TRBV7-6 | . | TRBD2 | TGTGCCAGCAGCTTAGGAGCTAGCGGCTACAATGAGCAGTTCTTC | CASSLGASGYNEQFF
TRBJ2-7 | TRBV5-5 | once | . | TGTGCCAGCAGCTTGAAGGGTAGCTACGAGCAGTACTTC | CASSLKGSYEQYF
TRBJ2-2 | TRBV5-1 | once | TRBD1 | TGCGCCAGCAGCCCGTTGACAGGGGACACCGGGGAGCTGTTTTTT | CASSPLTGDTGELFF
TRBJ2-7 | TRBV29-1 | . | TRBD2 | TGCAGCGCCTCGTACGTTGGGAGGGAGGTTGGCGAGCAGTACTTC | CSASYVGREVGEQYF
TRBJ1-4 | TRBV4-1 | . | . | TGCGCCAGCAGCCAAGCACGGAGGGCCACTAATGAAAAACTGTTTTTT | CASSQARRATNEKLFF
TRBJ1-1 | TRBV6-1 | once | . | TGTGCCAGCAGTGATGGGGTGAACACTGAAGCTTTCTTT | CASSDGVNTEAFF
TRBJ2-1 | TRBV29-1 | . | TRBD2 | TGCAAAAAAGGGAGGGCGGGGATCTACAATGAGCAGTTCTTC | CKKGRAGIYNEQFF
TRBJ2-5 | TRBV5-6 | . | . | TGTGCCAGCAGCTTTAGGGTGGCAGAGACCCAGTACTTC | CASSFRVAETQYF
TRBJ2-7 | TRBV6-1 | . | TRBD2 | TGTGCCAGCAGGGGGGACTACAGCTCCTACGAGCAGTACTTC | CASRGDYSSYEQYF
TRBJ1-5 | TRBV6-1 | . | . | TGTGCCAGCAGTACCAGAAATCAGCCCCAGCATTTT | CASSTRNQPQHF
TRBJ1-6 | TRBV5-1 | . | . | TGCGCCAGCAAAACGGACCGGGACGGTTCACCCCTCCACTTT | CASKTDRDGSPLHF
TRBJ2-7 | TRBV6-5 | . | TRBD1 | TGTGCCAGCAGTTATGGGACAGGGGACTACGAGCAGTACTTC | CASSYGTGDYEQYF
TRBJ2-5 | TRBV21-1 | once | . | TGTGCCAGCAGCAAGTGGGGTGGACAGGGGGATCTAAAGACCCAGTACTTC | CASSKWGGQGDLKTQYF
TRBJ2-1 | TRBV19 | . | TRBD2 | TGTGCCAGTAGGTCGGGACTAGCGGATCTCAATGAGCAGTTCTTC | CASRSGLADLNEQFF
TRBJ2-7 | TRBV11-1 | . | . | TGTGCCAGCAGCTCCGGGGAACCCTACGAGCAGTACTTC | CASSSGEPYEQYF
TRBJ2-2 | TRBV2 | . | TRBD2 | TGTGCCAGCAGTCACCTCAGACGGACTAGCGGACCGAACACCGGGGAGCTGTTTTTT | CASSHLRRTSGPNTGELFF
TRBJ1-1 | TRBV15 | . | . | TGTGCCACCAGCAGAGCAGTGAACACTGAAGCTTTCTTT | CATSRAVNTEAFF
TRBJ2-7 | TRBV2 | . | TRBD2 | TGTGCCAGCAGTGCCGGGACTAGCGACCTATACTACGAGCAGTACTTC | CASSAGTSDLYYEQYF
TRBJ1-3 | TRBV4-1 | . | . | TGCGCCAGCAGCCAACGGGTCATCTCTGGAAACACCATATATTTT | CASSQRVISGNTIYF